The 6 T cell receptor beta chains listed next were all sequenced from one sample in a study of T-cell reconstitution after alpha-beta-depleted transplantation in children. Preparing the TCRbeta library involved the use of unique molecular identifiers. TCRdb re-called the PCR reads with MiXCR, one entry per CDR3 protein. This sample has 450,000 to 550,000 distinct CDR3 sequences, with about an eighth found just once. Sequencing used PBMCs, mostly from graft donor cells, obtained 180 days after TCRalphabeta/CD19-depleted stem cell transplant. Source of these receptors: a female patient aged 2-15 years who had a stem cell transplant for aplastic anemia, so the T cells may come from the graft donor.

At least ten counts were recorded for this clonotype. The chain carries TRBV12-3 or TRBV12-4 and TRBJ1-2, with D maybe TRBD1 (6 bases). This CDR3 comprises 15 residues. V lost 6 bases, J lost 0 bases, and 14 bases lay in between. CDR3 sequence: CASRDTGRTNYGYTF. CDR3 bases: TGTGCCAGCAGGGACACAGGGCGGACTAACTATGGCTACACCTTC.

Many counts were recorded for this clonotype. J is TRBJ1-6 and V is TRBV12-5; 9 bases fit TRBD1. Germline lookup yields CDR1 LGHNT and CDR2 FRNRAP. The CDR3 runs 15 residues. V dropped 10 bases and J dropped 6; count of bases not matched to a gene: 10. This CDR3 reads CATQRTGEINSPLHF. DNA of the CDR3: TGTGCTACCCAGAGGACAGGGGAGATTAATTCACCCCTCCACTTT. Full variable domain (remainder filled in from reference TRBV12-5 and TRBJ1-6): DARVTQTPRHKVTEMGQEVTMRCQPILGHNTVFWYRQTMMQGLELLAYFRNRAPLDDSGMPKDRFSAEMPDATLATLKIQPSEPRDSAVYFCATQRTGEINSPLHFGNGTRLTVT.

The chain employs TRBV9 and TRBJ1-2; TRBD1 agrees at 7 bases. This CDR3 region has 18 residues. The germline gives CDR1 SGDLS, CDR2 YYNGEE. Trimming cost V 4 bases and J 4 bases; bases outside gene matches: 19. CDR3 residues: CASSLTPLLTGMGYGYTF. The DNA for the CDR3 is TGTGCCAGCAGCCTCACGCCCCTCCTGACAGGGATGGGCTATGGCTACACCTTC.

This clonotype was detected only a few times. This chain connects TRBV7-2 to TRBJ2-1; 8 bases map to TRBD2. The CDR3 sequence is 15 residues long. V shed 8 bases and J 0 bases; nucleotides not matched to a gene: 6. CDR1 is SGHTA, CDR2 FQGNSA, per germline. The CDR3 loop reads CASAGGRPSYNEQFF. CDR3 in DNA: TGTGCCAGCGCCGGCGGGAGGCCCTCCTACAATGAGCAGTTCTTC.

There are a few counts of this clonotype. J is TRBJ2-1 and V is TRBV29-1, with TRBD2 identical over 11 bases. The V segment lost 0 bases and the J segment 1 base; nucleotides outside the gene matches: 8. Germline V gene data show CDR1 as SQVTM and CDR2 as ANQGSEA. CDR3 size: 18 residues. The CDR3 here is CSVEDFLAGGQSYNEQFF. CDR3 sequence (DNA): TGCAGCGTTGAAGATTTTCTAGCGGGAGGACAGTCCTACAATGAGCAGTTCTTC.

In DNA, the CDR3 is TGCAGCGCTTCGGACCCTTTCTCCTACGAGCAGTACGTC. Protein product: CSASDPFSYEQYV. This rearrangement joins TRBV29-1 to TRBJ2-7; D is unresolved. The CDR3 contains 13 residues. Germline V lookup: CDR1 SQVTM, CDR2 ANQGSEA. The germline V and J ends were trimmed by 7 bases and 0 bases, with 13 bases remaining between them.